One sample yielded the 12 T cell receptor beta chains listed below, sequenced in a study of neoadjuvant anti-PD-1 for oral cavity cancer. TCRdb's copy holds only in-frame clones and misses some; the assay was immunoSEQ multiplex PCR. The sample holds about 14,000 clones; around 70% are singletons and the top ten take about 2.8%. Time point indicated: after neoadjuvant nivolumab, at surgical resection. Sequences were derived from PBMCs, sampled after nivolumab (anti-PD-1) treatment. The receptors stem from a person between 35 and 79 years old with oral cavity squamous cell carcinoma.

The J gene is TRBJ1-5, the V gene TRBV19; D uncertain. The CDR3 consists of 15 residues. The ends were cut back, 3 bases at V and 2 bases at J, with 11 bases in the middle. Germline CDR1 reads LNHDA; CDR2 reads SQIVND (reference sequence). The CDR3 reads CASSIDMGGNQPQHF. CDR3 sequence (DNA): TGTGCCAGTAGTATCGATATGGGAGGCAATCAGCCCCAGCATTTT.

The chain links TRBV4-1 to TRBJ2-2; the D gene is possibly TRBD1 (6 bases). V gave up 4 bases and J gave up 1 base, with 10 bases separating them. Germline V gene lookup returns CDR1 MGHRA and CDR2 YSYEKL. The CDR3 length is 15 residues. CDR3 in DNA: TGCGCCAGCAGCCTGGGACAAGTGAACACCGGGGAGCTGTTTTTT. Its translation is CASSLGQVNTGELFF.

The chain combines TRBV5-5 with TRBJ1-5, with D unclear. CDR3 length equals 16 residues. Germline loops: CDR1 SGHKS, CDR2 YYEKEE (reference sequence). Between the trimmed V and J ends, which lost 0 bases and 3 bases, there was a span of 13 bases. CDR3 amino acids: CASSLDPQSINQPQHF. As DNA, the CDR3 is TGTGCCAGCAGCTTGGATCCACAGTCAATCAATCAGCCCCAGCATTTT.

This sequence joins TRBV27 and TRBJ2-5, with 11 bases aligning to TRBD2. Germline CDR1 MNHEY, CDR2 SMNVEV (reference sequence). The CDR3 extends over 18 amino acids. J was trimmed by 2 bases and V by 2 bases; bases with no gene match: 10. CDR3 sequence (DNA): TGTGCCAGCAGTTTACGCTACGGACTAGCGGGTCTGCAAGAGACCCAGTACTTC. Translation gives CASSLRYGLAGLQETQYF.

V gene TRBV15 combines with J gene TRBJ1-2; no reliable D call. The CDR3 has 17 amino acids. V lost 6 bases to trimming and J lost 5 bases, with 25 bases between them. CDR1 is LNHNV and CDR2 is YYDKDF in the germline V gene (reference sequence). CDR3 coding DNA: TGTGCCACCAGAGGAGACTACGCCCCGGGCCGACGGTATGGCTACACCTTC. Protein: CATRGDYAPGRRYGYTF.

The rearrangement joins TRBV30 to TRBJ1-1; the D is unclear. V lost 3 bases and J 2 bases, leaving 4 bases between the germline ends. Germline CDR1 GTSNPN, CDR2 SVGIG (reference sequence). The length of the CDR3 is 11 residues. CDR3 loop: CAWSLNTEAFF. Here the CDR3 DNA reads TGTGCCTGGAGCCTTAACACTGAAGCTTTCTTT.

The chain uses TRBV4-1 and TRBJ2-7, with D uncertain. CDR1 is MGHRA and CDR2 is YSYEKL in the germline V gene. V lost 0 bases to trimming and J lost 4 bases, with 13 bases between them. This CDR3 has 15 residues. As DNA, the CDR3 is TGCGCCAGCAGCCAAGACGACCTCTCCGTATACGAGCAGTACTTC. Protein product: CASSQDDLSVYEQYF.

This chain uses TRBV25-1 with TRBJ2-2, with TRBD2 matching over 8 bases. The CDR3 has 13 residues. The ends lost 6 bases at V and 5 bases at J; junction bases unmatched: 2. Germline lookup yields CDR1 MGHDK and CDR2 SYGVNS. The CDR3 DNA follows: TGTGCCAGCAGCTTAGCGGGAACCGGGGAGCTGTTTTTT. Translated, it gives CASSLAGTGELFF.

This chain joins TRBV5-1 and TRBJ2-7, with 11 bases aligning to TRBD2. The CDR3 spans 16 residues. CDR1 and CDR2 from the germline V gene are SGHRS and YFSETQ. V gave up 2 bases and J gave up 2 bases; unmatched junction bases: 6. The CDR3 sequence is CASSLQTSGVPYEQYF. CDR3 bases: TGCGCCAGCAGCTTACAGACTAGCGGGGTGCCCTACGAGCAGTACTTC.

The chain couples TRBV5-1 to TRBJ2-2, with 7 bases lining up with TRBD1. Germline V gives CDR1 SGHRS, CDR2 YFSETQ. V dropped 4 bases and J dropped 1; count of bases not matched to a gene: 7. The CDR3 length is 16 residues. CDR3 coding DNA: TGCGCCAGCAGCGCACCGGGACAGATGAACACCGGGGAGCTGTTTTTT. Translation gives CASSAPGQMNTGELFF. Variable domain in full (rest from reference TRBV5-1 and TRBJ2-2): KAGVTQTPRYLIKTRGQQVTLSCSPISGHRSVSWYQQTPGQGLQFLFEYFSETQRNKGNFPGRFSGRQFSNSRSEMNVSTLELGDSALYLCASSAPGQMNTGELFFGEGSRLTVL.

J is TRBJ2-5 and V is TRBV19; 7 bases fit TRBD2. The CDR3 has 14 amino acids. With 6 bases clipped from V and 9 bases from J, the junction kept 13 bases outside the gene matches. Germline lookup yields CDR1 LNHDA and CDR2 SQIVND (reference sequence). The CDR3 protein is CASSSLAAKEAQYF. The DNA for the CDR3 is TGTGCCAGTAGCAGTCTAGCGGCGAAGGAGGCCCAGTACTTC.

The chain combines TRBV19 with TRBJ1-5; perhaps TRBD1 as D (5 bases). The CDR3 contains 16 residues. The V end was cut by 3 bases, the J end by 2 bases, with 14 bases between. Per germline, CDR1 LNHDA and CDR2 SQIVND (reference sequence). In nucleotides, the CDR3 is TGTGCCAGTAGTATTGCACAAGGGGCGGGCAATCAGCCCCAGCATTTT. Amino acids: CASSIAQGAGNQPQHF.